The present T cell receptor beta chain was sequenced within a study of shared clonotypes between healthy human individuals. The CDR3 is 16 residues long. Trimming took 5 bases from V and 6 from J; bases not matched to a gene: 15. From germline, CDR1 is MNHEY and CDR2 SMNVEV (reference sequence). Study observations and caveats: Between a handful of donors, naive CD4 clonotypes were shared at a level of around 4.9%.

This clone was detected once. Antigen specificity is unknown. CD45RO-negative cells were positively selected for CCR7, leaving out terminally differentiated effector memory CD45RA+ cells. This table comes from immunoSEQ multiplex PCR, and its TCRdb copy is limited to in-frame clones, with some not included. The table records about 2 million clones, about 95% of them present only once. This TCR derives from a man between 18 and 35 years old in good health. Sequenced sample: naive CD8+ T cells sorted from blood. The J gene is TRBJ1-1, the V gene TRBV27; 7 bases agree with TRBD1. CDR3 sequence: CASSTTGDQWGAEAFF. The CDR3 nucleotides are TGTGCCAGCAGTACAACAGGGGATCAGTGGGGCGCTGAAGCTTTCTTT.